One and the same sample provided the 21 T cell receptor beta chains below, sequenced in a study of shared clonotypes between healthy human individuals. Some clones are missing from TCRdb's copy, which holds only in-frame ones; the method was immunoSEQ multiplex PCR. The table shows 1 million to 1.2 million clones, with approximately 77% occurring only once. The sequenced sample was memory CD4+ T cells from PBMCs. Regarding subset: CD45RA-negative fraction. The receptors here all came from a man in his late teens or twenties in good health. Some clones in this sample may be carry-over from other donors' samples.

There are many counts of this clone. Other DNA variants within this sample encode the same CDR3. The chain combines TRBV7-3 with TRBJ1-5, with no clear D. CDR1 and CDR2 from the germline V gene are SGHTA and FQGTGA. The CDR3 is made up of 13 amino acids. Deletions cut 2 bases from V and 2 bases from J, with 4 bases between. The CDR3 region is CASSLSGNQPQHF. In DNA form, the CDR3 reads TGTGCCAGCAGCTTATCTGGCAATCAGCCCCAGCATTTT.

DNA for the CDR3: TGTGCCAGCAGCGACGGGAGTTCCTACAATGAGCAGTTCTTC. Its translation is CASSDGSSYNEQFF. The rearrangement links TRBV5-4 to TRBJ2-1; perhaps TRBD2 as D (6 bases). The CDR3 totals 14 residues. From germline, CDR1 is SGHNT and CDR2 YYREEE (reference sequence). V was pared by 4 bases and J by 1 base, with 9 bases between. Full variable domain (remainder filled in from reference TRBV5-4 and TRBJ2-1): ETGVTQSPTHLIKTRGQQVTLRCSSQSGHNTVSWYQQALGQGPQFIFQYYREEENGRGNFPPRFSGLQFPNYSSELNVNALELDDSALYLCASSDGSSYNEQFFGPGTRLTVL.

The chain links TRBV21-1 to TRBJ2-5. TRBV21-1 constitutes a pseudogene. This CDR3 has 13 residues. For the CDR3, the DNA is TGTGCCAGCAGTTTAAGGTTCGGTCAGACCCAGTACTTC. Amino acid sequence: CASSLRFGQTQYF.

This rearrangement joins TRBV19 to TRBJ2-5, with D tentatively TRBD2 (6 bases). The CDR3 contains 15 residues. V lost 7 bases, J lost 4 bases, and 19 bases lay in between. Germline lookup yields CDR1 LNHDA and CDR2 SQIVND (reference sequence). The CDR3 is CASTEIGRGIETQYF. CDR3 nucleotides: TGTGCCAGTACCGAAATCGGGAGAGGTATAGAGACCCAGTACTTC. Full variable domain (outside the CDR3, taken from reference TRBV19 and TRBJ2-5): DGGITQSPKYLFRKEGQNVTLSCEQNLNHDAMYWYRQDPGQGLRLIYYSQIVNDFQKGDIAEGYSVSREKKESFPLTVTSAQKNPTAFYLCASTEIGRGIETQYFGPGTRLLVL.

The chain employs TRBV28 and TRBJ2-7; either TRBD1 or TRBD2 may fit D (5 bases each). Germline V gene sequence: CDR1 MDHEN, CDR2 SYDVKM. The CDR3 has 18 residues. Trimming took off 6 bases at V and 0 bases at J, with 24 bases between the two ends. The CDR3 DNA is TGTGCCAGCAGAAATCCGGAACTCCGAGGGACGAGCTCCTACGAGCAGTACTTC. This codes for CASRNPELRGTSSYEQYF.

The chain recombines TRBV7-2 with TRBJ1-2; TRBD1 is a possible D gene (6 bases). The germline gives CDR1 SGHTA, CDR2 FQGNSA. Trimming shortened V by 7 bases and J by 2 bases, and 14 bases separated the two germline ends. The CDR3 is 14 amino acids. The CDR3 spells CASTDETGNYGYTF. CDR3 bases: TGTGCCAGCACCGACGAGACAGGCAACTATGGCTACACCTTC.

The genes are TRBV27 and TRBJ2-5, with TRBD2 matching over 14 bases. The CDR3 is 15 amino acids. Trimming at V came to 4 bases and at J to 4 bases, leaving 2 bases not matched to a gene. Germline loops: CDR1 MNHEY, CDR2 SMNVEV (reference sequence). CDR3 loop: CASSSGLAGAETQYF. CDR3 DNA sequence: TGTGCCAGCAGTTCGGGACTAGCGGGAGCAGAGACCCAGTACTTC.

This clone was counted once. CDR3 sequence reads: CASTDSPMNTEAFF. Here the CDR3 DNA reads TGTGCCAGCACGGACAGCCCGATGAACACTGAAGCTTTCTTT. This chain uses TRBV10-3 with TRBJ1-1; the D gene is possibly TRBD1 (6 bases). The CDR3 totals 14 residues. Germline CDR1 ENHRY, CDR2 SYGVKD. V was shortened by 10 bases and J by 0 bases, with 15 bases between the two germline ends.

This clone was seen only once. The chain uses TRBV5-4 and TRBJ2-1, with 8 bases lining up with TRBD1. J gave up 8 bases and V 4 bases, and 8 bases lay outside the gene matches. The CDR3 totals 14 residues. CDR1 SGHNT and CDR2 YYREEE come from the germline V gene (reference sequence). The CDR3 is CASSPPDRVYEQFF. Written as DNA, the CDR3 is TGTGCCAGCAGCCCTCCGGACAGGGTCTATGAGCAGTTCTTC.

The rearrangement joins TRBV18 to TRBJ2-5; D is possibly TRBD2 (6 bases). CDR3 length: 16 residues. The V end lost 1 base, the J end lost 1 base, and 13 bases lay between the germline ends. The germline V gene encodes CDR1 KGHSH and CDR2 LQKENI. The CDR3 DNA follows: TGTGCCAGCTCACCACGGGGCGGCGGGACCCAAGAGACCCAGTACTTC. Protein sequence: CASSPRGGGTQETQYF.

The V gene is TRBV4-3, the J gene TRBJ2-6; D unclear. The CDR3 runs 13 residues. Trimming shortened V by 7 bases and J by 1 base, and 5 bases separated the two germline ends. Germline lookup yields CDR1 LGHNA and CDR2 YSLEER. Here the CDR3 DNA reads TGCGCCAGCAAATTATCTGGGGCCAACGTCCTGACTTTC. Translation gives CASKLSGANVLTF.

CDR3 nucleotides: TGCGCCAGCAGCCTGCAGGGAGGACAGGGAAACAATGAGCAGTTCTTC. It translates to CASSLQGGQGNNEQFF. This rearrangement joins TRBV5-1 to TRBJ2-1; 8 bases fit TRBD1. The germline gives CDR1 SGHRS, CDR2 YFSETQ. Trimming at V came to 4 bases and at J to 5 bases, leaving 11 bases not matched to a gene. The CDR3 extends over 16 amino acids.

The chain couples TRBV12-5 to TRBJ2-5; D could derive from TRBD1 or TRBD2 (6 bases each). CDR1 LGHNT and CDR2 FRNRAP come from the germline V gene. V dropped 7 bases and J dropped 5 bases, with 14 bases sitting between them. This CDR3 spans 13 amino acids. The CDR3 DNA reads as TGTGCTAGTGTTCCCGACGGGGGCGAGACCCAGTACTTC. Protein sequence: CASVPDGGETQYF. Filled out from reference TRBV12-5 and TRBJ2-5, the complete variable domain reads DARVTQTPRHKVTEMGQEVTMRCQPILGHNTVFWYRQTMMQGLELLAYFRNRAPLDDSGMPKDRFSAEMPDATLATLKIQPSEPRDSAVYFCASVPDGGETQYFGPGTRLLVL.

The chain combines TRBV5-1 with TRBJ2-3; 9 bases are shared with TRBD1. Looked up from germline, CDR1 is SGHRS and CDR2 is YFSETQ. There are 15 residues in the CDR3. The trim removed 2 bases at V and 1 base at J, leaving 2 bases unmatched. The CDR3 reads CASSLRTGGTDTQYF. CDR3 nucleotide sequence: TGCGCCAGCAGCTTACGGACAGGGGGCACAGATACGCAGTATTTT.

The CDR3 here is CAVPGTYNEQFF. As DNA, the CDR3 is TGTGCCGTCCCGGGCACCTACAATGAGCAGTTCTTC. The rearrangement joins TRBV30 to TRBJ2-1; no reliable D call. Deletions cut 8 bases from V and 2 bases from J, with 10 bases between. Germline CDR1 and CDR2: GTSNPN and SVGIG (reference sequence). The CDR3 spans 12 residues.

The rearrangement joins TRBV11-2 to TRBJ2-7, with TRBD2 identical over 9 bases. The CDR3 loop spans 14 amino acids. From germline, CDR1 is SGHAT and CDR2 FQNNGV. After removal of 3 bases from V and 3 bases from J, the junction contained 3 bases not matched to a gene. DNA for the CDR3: TGTGCCAGCAGCTTTCGGCGGGAGGGCTACGAGCAGTACTTC. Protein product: CASSFRREGYEQYF.

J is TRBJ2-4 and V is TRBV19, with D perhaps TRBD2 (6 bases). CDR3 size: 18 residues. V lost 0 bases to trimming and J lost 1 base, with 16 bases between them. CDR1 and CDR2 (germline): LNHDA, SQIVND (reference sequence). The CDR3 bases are TGTGCCAGTAGTATAGATCGTGGAGGGGCGCCGGCCAAAAACATTCAGTACTTC. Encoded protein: CASSIDRGGAPAKNIQYF.

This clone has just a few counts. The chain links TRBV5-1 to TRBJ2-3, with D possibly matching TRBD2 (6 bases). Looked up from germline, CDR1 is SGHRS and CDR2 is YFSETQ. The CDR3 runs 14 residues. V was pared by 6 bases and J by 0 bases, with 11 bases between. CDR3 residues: CASTRGDSTDTQYF. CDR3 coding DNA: TGCGCCAGCACCCGCGGGGATAGCACAGATACGCAGTATTTT.

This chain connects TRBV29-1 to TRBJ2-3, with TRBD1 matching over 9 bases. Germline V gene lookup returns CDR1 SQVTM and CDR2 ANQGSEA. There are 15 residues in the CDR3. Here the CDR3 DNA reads TGCAACGCCTCGGGAGGACAGGGGCCCGCCGATACGCAGTATTTT. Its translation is CNASGGQGPADTQYF.

CDR3: CASSALWRRSSGANVLTF. CDR3 sequence (DNA): TGTGCCAGCAGTGCCCTGTGGAGGCGGAGCTCTGGGGCCAACGTCCTGACTTTC. The V gene is TRBV6-1, the J gene TRBJ2-6; a possible D gene is TRBD2 (5 bases). The CDR3 sequence is 18 residues long. Germline lookup yields CDR1 MNHNS and CDR2 SASEGT. Deletions cut 4 bases from V and 0 bases from J, with 16 bases between.

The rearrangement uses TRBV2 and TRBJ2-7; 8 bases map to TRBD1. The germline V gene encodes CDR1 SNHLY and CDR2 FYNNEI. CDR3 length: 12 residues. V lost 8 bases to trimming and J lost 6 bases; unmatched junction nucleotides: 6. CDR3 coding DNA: TGTGCCAGCGGATACAGGGGGTCCGAGCAGTACTTC. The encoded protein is CASGYRGSEQYF.